A single sample is the source of the 14 T cell receptor beta chains below, sequenced in a study of technical replicates of blood from several donors. Here immunoSEQ multiplex PCR was the method, and the copy in TCRdb shows in-frame clones only, minus some. The table includes 74,000 or so clones, about 96% detected once. Sequences were obtained from T cells isolated from PBMCs. These receptors were taken from a human donor in good health.

J is TRBJ1-4 and V is TRBV7-3; unclear D gene. This CDR3 has 15 amino acids. Trimming pared 2 bases from V and 8 bases from J, leaving 15 bases between. CDR1 and CDR2 from the germline V gene are SGHTA and FQGTGA. CDR3 sequence (DNA): TGTGCCAGCAGCTTAGGAAGGGCAAGAGGGGAAAAACTGTTTTTT. Encoded protein: CASSLGRARGEKLFF.

This clone was recorded only once. The chain couples TRBV9 to TRBJ1-4, with 10 bases identical to TRBD1. The CDR3 has 15 residues. Losses at the gene ends were 4 bases for V and 6 bases for J; bases not matched to a gene: 6. Per the germline V gene, CDR1 is SGDLS and CDR2 is YYNGEE. The CDR3 sequence is CASSRDRGRDEKLFF. Written as DNA, the CDR3 is TGTGCCAGCAGCAGAGACAGGGGGCGGGATGAAAAACTGTTTTTT.

The chain has TRBV9 and TRBJ2-5, with a tentative D call TRBD1 (6 bases). The CDR3 length is 13 residues. Germline V gives CDR1 SGDLS, CDR2 YYNGEE. Trimming removed 3 bases from V and 5 bases from J, with 11 bases in between. The CDR3 region has the DNA TGTGCCAGCAGCGCACGGACAGCGGAGACCCAGTACTTC. Residues: CASSARTAETQYF.

CDR3 region: CAWQGFGRWGGYTF. The CDR3 DNA is TGTGCCTGGCAGGGGTTCGGGAGGTGGGGTGGCTACACCTTC. The V gene is TRBV30, the J gene TRBJ1-2; a possible D gene is TRBD1 (6 bases). Germline V gene sequence: CDR1 GTSNPN, CDR2 SVGIG (reference sequence). V lost 5 bases and J 7 bases, leaving 20 bases between the germline ends. The CDR3 has 14 residues.

This clone was observed once. V usage is TRBV4-1 and J usage is TRBJ2-1, with D unclear. The CDR3 spans 13 residues. The V end lost 3 bases, the J end lost 10 bases, and 13 bases lay between the germline ends. Germline CDR1 reads MGHRA; CDR2 reads YSYEKL. For the CDR3, the DNA is TGCGCCAGCAGCCAGTCTGTGAGAGGCGAGCAGTTCTTC. Translated: CASSQSVRGEQFF.

The chain carries TRBV28 and TRBJ2-1, with TRBD2 identical over 12 bases. The CDR3 runs to 16 residues. Looked up from germline, CDR1 is MDHEN and CDR2 is SYDVKM. V gave up 3 bases and J gave up 7 bases; unmatched junction bases: 7. The CDR3 spells CASSLTSGSPGNEQFF. As DNA, the CDR3 is TGTGCCAGCAGTTTGACTAGCGGGAGCCCCGGGAATGAGCAGTTCTTC.

This clone is a singleton in its sample. V usage is TRBV7-9 and J usage is TRBJ1-1; D might be TRBD1 (6 bases). Trimming stripped 0 bases from V and 0 bases from J, with 8 bases between. The CDR3 totals 15 residues. Germline lookup yields CDR1 SEHNR and CDR2 FQNEAQ (reference sequence). The CDR3 DNA sequence: TGTGCCAGCAGCTTAGCGACAGGCATGAACACTGAAGCTTTCTTT. This codes for CASSLATGMNTEAFF.

The chain combines TRBV19 with TRBJ1-1; 8 bases map to TRBD1. Germline assignment: CDR1 LNHDA and CDR2 SQIVND (reference sequence). J was trimmed by 4 bases and V by 5 bases; bases with no gene match: 3. The CDR3 contains 13 residues. The CDR3 loop is CASSGQGFTEAFF. CDR3 nucleotides: TGTGCCAGTAGTGGACAGGGCTTCACTGAAGCTTTCTTT.

This chain uses TRBV7-6 with TRBJ2-7, with TRBD1 matching over 8 bases. The CDR3 is 15 amino acids. Losses at the gene ends were 5 bases for V and 3 bases for J; bases not matched to a gene: 9. The V gene's germline CDR1 is SGHVS and CDR2 FNYEAQ. The CDR3 sequence: CASSVQPGTGYEQYF. CDR3 DNA sequence: TGTGCCAGCAGCGTACAGCCCGGGACAGGCTACGAGCAGTACTTC. The variable domain in full, with the rest retrieved from reference TRBV7-6 and TRBJ2-7, is GAGVSQSPRYKVTKRGQDVALRCDPISGHVSLYWYRQALGQGPEFLTYFNYEAQQDKSGLPNDRFSAERPEGSISTLTIQRTEQRDSAMYRCASSVQPGTGYEQYFGPGTRLTVT.

The V gene is TRBV5-1, the J gene TRBJ2-5; D not resolved. Per germline, CDR1 SGHRS and CDR2 YFSETQ. V gave up 1 base and J gave up 5 bases, with 12 bases separating them. CDR3 length: 14 amino acids. DNA for the CDR3: TGCGCCAGCAGCTTGCTAGTGGGTCAGGAGACCCAGTACTTC. This codes for CASSLLVGQETQYF. The complete variable domain, with remaining parts taken from reference TRBV5-1 and TRBJ2-5, reads KAGVTQTPRYLIKTRGQQVTLSCSPISGHRSVSWYQQTPGQGLQFLFEYFSETQRNKGNFPGRFSGRQFSNSRSEMNVSTLELGDSALYLCASSLLVGQETQYFGPGTRLLVL.

V and J are TRBV5-4 and TRBJ1-1; D remains ambiguous. With 4 bases removed from V and 0 bases from J, the gap between germline ends came to 13 bases. This CDR3 spans 15 amino acids. CDR1 is SGHNT, CDR2 YYREEE, per germline (reference sequence). CDR3 sequence (DNA): TGTGCCAGCAGCACAGTGGGTCCCCTGAACACTGAAGCTTTCTTT. Its protein product is CASSTVGPLNTEAFF. The entire variable domain, with the rest obtained from reference TRBV5-4 and TRBJ1-1, is as follows: ETGVTQSPTHLIKTRGQQVTLRCSSQSGHNTVSWYQQALGQGPQFIFQYYREEENGRGNFPPRFSGLQFPNYSSELNVNALELDDSALYLCASSTVGPLNTEAFFGQGTRLTVV.

Only one count was recorded for this clone. The CDR3 protein is CASSASLQGTGELFF. CDR3 bases: TGTGCCAGCAGTGCTTCACTACAGGGCACCGGGGAGCTGTTTTTT. This chain connects TRBV6-1 to TRBJ2-2; tentatively, D is TRBD1 (6 bases). V lost 4 bases, J lost 4 bases, and 13 bases lay in between. CDR1 and CDR2 (germline): MNHNS, SASEGT. The CDR3 is made up of 15 amino acids.

This rearrangement joins TRBV27 to TRBJ1-2; 10 bases map to TRBD1. CDR1 is MNHEY, CDR2 SMNVEV, per germline (reference sequence). The CDR3 totals 14 residues. The ends lost 2 bases at V and 8 bases at J; junction bases unmatched: 5. The CDR3 loop reads CASSLRGTGDGYTF. In DNA form, the CDR3 reads TGTGCCAGCAGTTTAAGAGGGACAGGGGACGGCTACACCTTC.

The genes are TRBV6-1 and TRBJ1-1; possible D gene TRBD1, 6 bases. There are 13 residues in the CDR3. V shed 5 bases and J shed 5 bases, with 12 bases lying between them. Germline V lookup: CDR1 MNHNS, CDR2 SASEGT. Written as DNA, the CDR3 is TGTGCCAGCAGTATACAGGGTTATACTGAAGCTTTCTTT. This translates into CASSIQGYTEAFF.